Listed below are T cell receptor beta chains from one sample, sequenced in a study of cytomegalovirus exposure and HLA in healthy donors. Data came from immunoSEQ multiplex PCR; TCRdb stores just in-frame clones and leaves some out. The sample lists about 130,000 clones, around 72% occurring once. Sequencing used PBMCs. Receptors were obtained from a man younger than 45 in good health and CMV-seronegative. Both conserved end residues are trimmed from each CDR3. The listing skips clone size in some rows; elsewhere it reads once, few, many or a size class.

>NA|TRBV28
ASSLEGVDEKLF
>few|TRBV18
ASSGQGSSGNTIY
>NA|TRBV5-4
ASSLVLLAGGSTDTQY
>NA|TRBV5-1
ASSLGQGKETQY
>NA|TRBV18
ASSVTGGVGSYNEQF
>once|TRBV18
ASSVDAAEAF
>NA|TRBV5-5
ASSTASYEQY
>NA|TRBV2
ASRQGHNEQF
>few|TRBV6-1
ASSSGISNEKLF
>once|TRBV11-2
ASSSQDRGYNEQF
>NA|TRBV5-1
ASSLYPAVTEAF
>NA|TRBV2
ASRRDYSNQPQH
>few|TRBV27
ASSLGQGINGYT
>NA|TRBV10-3
AISGGAEAF
>NA|TRBV7-9
ASSIPDSLLQETQY
>NA|TRBV30
AWSPGLLSSTNEKLF
>NA|TRBV7-2
ASSLGRLAADTQY
>once|TRBV9
ASSVVVNTEAF
>once|TRBV2
ASSEGTRTDTQY
>once|TRBV4-3
ASSRGFNSPLH
>NA|TRBV5-1
ASSFGGAGNTIY
>few|TRBV18
ASSPRNTEAF
>NA|TRBV27
ASSSTSGGIRETQY
>NA|TRBV7-2
ASSLDRGGWETQY
>NA|TRBV19
ASSPRPTVNEQY
>few|TRBV9
ASSASAGDNNSPLH
>few|TRBV7-9
ASSSQGTSGGAYNEQF
>NA|TRBV19
ASSIWAGNGEQY